One sample yielded the 2 T cell receptor beta chains listed below, sequenced in a study of graft-versus-host responses after intestinal transplantation. Produced via immunoSEQ multiplex PCR; TCRdb's table is partial and in-frame only. The sample records just under 100,000 clones, approximately 90% being singletons. Sequenced material: PBMCs, taken about 440 days after intestinal transplant. These receptors all stem from a human patient who received an intestinal transplant, so some T cells may come from the graft donor.

In DNA, the CDR3 is TGCGCCAGCACCGGGACAGAAAACATTCAGTACTTC. Translation: CASTGTENIQYF. The V gene is TRBV5-1, the J gene TRBJ2-4, with 7 bases aligning to TRBD1. The CDR3 is 12 amino acids. Germline V gives CDR1 SGHRS, CDR2 YFSETQ. The V and J ends lost 6 bases and 5 bases, in that order; junction bases with no gene match: 2.

The chain employs TRBV9 and TRBJ1-2; D ambiguous. This CDR3 is 16 amino acids long. From germline, CDR1 is SGDLS and CDR2 YYNGEE. V was trimmed by 4 bases and J by 1 base, leaving 17 bases between them. CDR3 amino acids: CASSSGYVVYNYGYTF. In nucleotides, the CDR3 is TGTGCCAGCAGCTCTGGATACGTTGTCTATAACTATGGCTACACCTTC.